A single sample gave rise to the 25 T cell receptor beta chains below, sequenced in a study of shared clonotypes between healthy human individuals. Clones were read by immunoSEQ multiplex PCR, and TCRdb kept only the in-frame ones, dropping some. The profile shows hundreds of thousands of clones, approximately 96% of them singletons. Naive CD8 cells were CD45RO-negative, positively selected for CCR7, excluding terminally differentiated effector memory CD45RA+ cells. What was sequenced was naive CD8+ T cells sorted from blood. All receptors come from a woman aged 30 to 39 in good health.

A single count supports this clone. V and J are TRBV5-8 and TRBJ1-1, with 9 bases matching TRBD1. Germline V gene data show CDR1 as SGHTS and CDR2 as YDEGEE. The CDR3 consists of 13 residues. Trimming removed 7 bases from V and 3 bases from J; junction bases left unmatched: 4. The CDR3 spells CASGTGLDTEAFF. Written as DNA, the CDR3 is TGTGCCAGCGGGACAGGGCTAGACACTGAAGCTTTCTTT.

This chain uses TRBV20-1 with TRBJ2-5; D uncertain. Trimming pared 6 bases from V and 9 bases from J, leaving 8 bases between. Germline CDR1 DFQATT, CDR2 SNEGSKA (reference sequence). The CDR3 spans 9 residues. CDR3 protein: CSAAPPQYF. The DNA for the CDR3 is TGCAGTGCCGCCCCCCCCCAGTACTTC.

This rearrangement joins TRBV5-1 to TRBJ2-7; possibly TRBD1 or TRBD2 for D (5 bases each). Germline V gene sequence: CDR1 SGHRS, CDR2 YFSETQ. The length of the CDR3 is 14 residues. V was trimmed by 2 bases and J by 2 bases, leaving 11 bases between them. CDR3 amino acids: CASSLEEGPYEQYF. In DNA, the CDR3 is TGCGCCAGCAGCTTAGAAGAGGGGCCCTACGAGCAGTACTTC.

The chain combines TRBV23-1 with TRBJ2-1; maybe TRBD2 (5 bases). TRBV23-1 is identified as an open reading frame with a role that is uncertain. V lost 1 base to trimming and J lost 3 bases, with 13 bases between them. The CDR3 covers 16 residues. CDR3 nucleotide sequence: TGCGCCAGCAGTCAATTTGAGCGGACCCACTACAATGAGCAGTTCTTC. This translates into CASSQFERTHYNEQFF.

This chain joins TRBV27 and TRBJ1-4; D perhaps matches TRBD1 (6 bases). V lost 5 bases to trimming and J lost 4 bases, with 11 bases between them. Germline V gene data show CDR1 as MNHEY and CDR2 as SMNVEV (reference sequence). The CDR3 is made up of 14 amino acids. CDR3 sequence: CASSIQGYNEKLFF. Written as DNA, the CDR3 is TGTGCCAGCAGTATACAGGGATATAATGAAAAACTGTTTTTT.

The rearrangement joins TRBV13 to TRBJ2-7; weak D call: TRBD2 (6 bases). The CDR3 spans 15 residues. V was cut by 8 bases and J by 3 bases, with 20 bases left in between. Germline assignment: CDR1 PRHDT and CDR2 FYEKMQ (reference sequence). The CDR3: CASGTRRAKFYEQYF. Here the CDR3 DNA reads TGTGCCAGCGGAACGCGGAGGGCCAAATTCTACGAGCAGTACTTC.

The chain uses TRBV28 and TRBJ2-2; TRBD2 aligns across 9 bases. The CDR3 loop spans 17 amino acids. Losses at the gene ends were 5 bases for V and 0 bases for J; bases not matched to a gene: 7. Germline V gene lookup returns CDR1 MDHEN and CDR2 SYDVKM. CDR3: CASSPTGLAPNTGELFF. CDR3 nucleotide sequence: TGTGCCAGCAGTCCAACCGGACTAGCGCCGAACACCGGGGAGCTGTTTTTT.

V and J are TRBV19 and TRBJ2-1, with D perhaps TRBD1 or TRBD2 (6 bases each). The germline V gene encodes CDR1 LNHDA and CDR2 SQIVND (reference sequence). The CDR3 covers 15 residues. V was cut by 1 base and J by 7 bases, with 14 bases left in between. CDR3 region: CASSIAAGEVNEQFF. In DNA form, the CDR3 reads TGTGCCAGTAGTATAGCCGCAGGGGAGGTTAATGAGCAGTTCTTC.

The V gene is TRBV5-1, the J gene TRBJ1-2; TRBD1 is a possible D gene (5 bases). Between the trimmed V and J ends, which lost 5 bases and 5 bases, there was a span of 16 bases. Germline CDR1 SGHRS, CDR2 YFSETQ. The CDR3 contains 14 residues. For the CDR3, the DNA is TGCGCCAGCAGTTCAGGGTCTCGAGCGTATGGCTACACCTTC. Protein: CASSSGSRAYGYTF.

The rearrangement links TRBV27 to TRBJ2-7; perhaps TRBD2 as D (7 bases). Germline V gene sequence: CDR1 MNHEY, CDR2 SMNVEV (reference sequence). The CDR3 totals 15 residues. V lost 7 bases, J lost 2 bases, and 18 bases lay in between. The CDR3 loop reads CASTQTGRATYEQYF. The CDR3 DNA follows: TGTGCCAGCACCCAAACAGGGAGGGCGACCTACGAGCAGTACTTC.

The chain combines TRBV9 with TRBJ2-1; D possibly corresponds to TRBD2 (6 bases). V was shortened by 0 bases and J by 5 bases, with 18 bases between the two germline ends. Germline V gene data show CDR1 as SGDLS and CDR2 as YYNGEE. The CDR3 contains 17 residues. The DNA for the CDR3 is TGTGCCAGCAGCGTAGAAGCTAGCGCGCGATCCAACAATGAGCAGTTCTTC. Translated: CASSVEASARSNNEQFF.

The rearrangement uses TRBV27 and TRBJ1-4; D uncertain. The V and J ends lost 5 bases and 4 bases respectively, with 17 bases between them. CDR1 and CDR2 (germline): MNHEY, SMNVEV (reference sequence). The CDR3 runs 16 residues. The CDR3 DNA reads as TGTGCCAGCAGTATGATCGGACGTTCCAATAATGAAAAACTGTTTTTT. Translation: CASSMIGRSNNEKLFF.

The gene calls are TRBV18 and TRBJ2-7; the D gene is possibly TRBD2 (5 bases). The V gene lost 2 bases and the J gene lost 5 bases, with 13 bases spanning the gap. The CDR3 runs to 14 residues. Germline loops: CDR1 KGHSH, CDR2 LQKENI. This CDR3 reads CASSPDSEGDEQYF. The CDR3 DNA sequence: TGTGCCAGCTCACCAGATAGCGAGGGCGACGAGCAGTACTTC.

This clone was detected once. This chain links TRBV5-1 with TRBJ2-3, with 9 bases identical to TRBD2. After removal of 6 bases from V and 2 bases from J, the junction contained 10 bases not matched to a gene. The germline gives CDR1 SGHRS, CDR2 YFSETQ. This CDR3 has 16 residues. CDR3 amino acids: CASTQLAGGSTDTQYF. Written as DNA, the CDR3 is TGCGCCAGCACCCAACTAGCGGGTGGGTCCACAGATACGCAGTATTTT.

J is TRBJ1-5 and V is TRBV14, with TRBD1 matching 7 bases. This CDR3 is built from 18 residues. J lost 2 bases, V lost 0 bases, and 10 bases had no gene match. Germline V gives CDR1 SGHDN, CDR2 FVKESK. The CDR3 bases are TGTGCCAGCAGCCAAGATGTGACAGGGAATCCAGGCAATCAGCCCCAGCATTTT. It translates to CASSQDVTGNPGNQPQHF.

The chain joins TRBV28 to TRBJ2-7; the D is unclear. Trimming cost V 5 bases and J 6 bases, with 8 bases left between them. The germline V gene encodes CDR1 MDHEN and CDR2 SYDVKM. CDR3 size: 11 residues. The CDR3 sequence is CASSLTREQYF. CDR3 DNA sequence: TGTGCCAGCAGTCTTACACGCGAGCAGTACTTC.

This rearrangement joins TRBV19 to TRBJ2-7, with 9 positions matching TRBD2. This CDR3 contains 15 residues. CDR1 is LNHDA, CDR2 SQIVND, per germline (reference sequence). The junction had 5 bases not matched to a gene; V was cut back by 3 bases and J by 2 bases. The CDR3 spells CASSIEAGGPYEQYF. The CDR3 DNA reads as TGTGCCAGTAGTATTGAAGCGGGAGGTCCCTACGAGCAGTACTTC.

This sequence joins TRBV2 and TRBJ2-7; D is uncertain. The CDR3 loop spans 13 amino acids. V lost 1 base, J lost 5 bases, and 9 bases lay in between. Germline V lookup: CDR1 SNHLY, CDR2 FYNNEI. CDR3 protein: CASSEGQIDEQYF. The CDR3 region has the DNA TGTGCCAGCAGTGAAGGCCAGATCGACGAGCAGTACTTC.

The rearrangement uses TRBV7-9 and TRBJ2-5, with D perhaps assigned TRBD1 or TRBD2 (5 bases each). CDR3 length: 15 amino acids. V was trimmed by 3 bases and J by 8 bases, leaving 19 bases between them. CDR1 and CDR2 from the germline V gene are SEHNR and FQNEAQ (reference sequence). CDR3 nucleotide sequence: TGTGCCAGCAGCTTGGGGGACCAGTGGGACGGAACCCAGTACTTC. Its protein product is CASSLGDQWDGTQYF.

The V and J genes are TRBV6-5 and TRBJ2-2, with 8 bases that match TRBD1. Germline V gene sequence: CDR1 MNHEY, CDR2 SVGAGI. The CDR3 has 14 amino acids. Trimming cost V 3 bases and J 10 bases; bases outside gene matches: 7. The CDR3: CASSYQGAGEELFF. In nucleotides, the CDR3 is TGTGCCAGCAGTTATCAGGGGGCAGGCGAGGAGCTGTTTTTT.

The chain has TRBV6-4 and TRBJ2-7, with TRBD1 matching over 9 bases. The germline CDR1 and CDR2 sequences are MRHNA and SNTAGT. CDR3 length: 13 amino acids. V gave up 6 bases and J gave up 6 bases; unmatched junction bases: 6. This CDR3 is CASRGGQGSEQYF. CDR3 nucleotides: TGTGCCAGCAGAGGGGGACAGGGAAGCGAGCAGTACTTC.

The chain uses TRBV7-9 and TRBJ2-3, with a weak D call TRBD1 (6 bases). Germline lookup yields CDR1 SEHNR and CDR2 FQNEAQ (reference sequence). Trimming left V 3 bases short and J 0 bases short, with 7 bases between. CDR3 length: 14 residues. The CDR3 loop reads CASSLGHSTDTQYF. Here the CDR3 DNA reads TGTGCCAGCAGCTTGGGACATAGCACAGATACGCAGTATTTT.

V gene TRBV27 combines with J gene TRBJ2-6; D is unresolved. V lost 0 bases and J 4 bases, leaving 13 bases between the germline ends. This CDR3 contains 17 residues. Germline V gives CDR1 MNHEY, CDR2 SMNVEV (reference sequence). The CDR3 is CASSLSTYGYGANVLTF. The CDR3 bases are TGTGCCAGCAGTTTATCAACCTATGGATACGGGGCCAACGTCCTGACTTTC. Together with reference TRBV27 and TRBJ2-6, the CDR3 gives the full variable domain: EAQVTQNPRYLITVTGKKLTVTCSQNMNHEYMSWYRQDPGLGLRQIYYSMNVEVTDKGDVPEGYKVSRKEKRNFPLILESPSPNQTSLYFCASSLSTYGYGANVLTFGAGSRLTVL.

The chain recombines TRBV21-1 with TRBJ1-4; the table names TRBD1, a call not compared with the DNA. TRBV21-1 is reported as a pseudogene. The CDR3 contains 19 residues. CDR3 DNA: TGTGCCAGCAGCAAAGCGCAGGGGGGACAGGGCGACATTAATGAAAAACTGTTTTTT. It specifies CASSKAQGGQGDINEKLFF.

The V gene is TRBV5-6, the J gene TRBJ1-1, with no clear D. CDR1 is SGHDT, CDR2 YYEEEE, per germline. V lost 2 bases, J lost 4 bases, and 12 bases lay in between. This CDR3 spans 14 amino acids. CDR3 sequence reads: CASSFFLGITEAFF. The CDR3 DNA reads TGTGCCAGCAGCTTTTTTCTGGGAATCACTGAAGCTTTCTTT.